This TCR beta chain emerged from a study of T cell responses to AZD1222 COVID-19 vaccine. The study, taken as a whole, reports: Rises in breadth and depth of Spike-specific TCRs came after two AZD1222 doses. Repertoire samples came only from after the peak T cell response. CD4 TCRs linked to vaccination spanned spike, dominating at 160-218 and 743-854.

Of note for this clone: The antigen remains undetermined.

The protocol was immunoSEQ multiplex PCR, while the TCRdb copy is restricted to in-frame clones and leaves out a portion. The sample yields 150,000 to 200,000 clones, 94% seen once. The CDR3 runs to 17 residues. Trimming removed 0 bases from V and 4 bases from J; junction bases left unmatched: 9. Germline V gene lookup returns CDR1 SGHVS and CDR2 FNYEAQ. The sequence was collected from an adult in good health. The chain is built from TRBV7-6 and TRBJ2-1; 7 bases agree with TRBD1. The sequenced sample was peripheral blood, obtained on day 0 of AZD1222 vaccination. This chain's CDR3 is CASSLAPTGTGYNEQFF. CDR3 nucleotides: TGTGCCAGCAGCTTAGCCCCGACAGGGACGGGATACAATGAGCAGTTCTTC.